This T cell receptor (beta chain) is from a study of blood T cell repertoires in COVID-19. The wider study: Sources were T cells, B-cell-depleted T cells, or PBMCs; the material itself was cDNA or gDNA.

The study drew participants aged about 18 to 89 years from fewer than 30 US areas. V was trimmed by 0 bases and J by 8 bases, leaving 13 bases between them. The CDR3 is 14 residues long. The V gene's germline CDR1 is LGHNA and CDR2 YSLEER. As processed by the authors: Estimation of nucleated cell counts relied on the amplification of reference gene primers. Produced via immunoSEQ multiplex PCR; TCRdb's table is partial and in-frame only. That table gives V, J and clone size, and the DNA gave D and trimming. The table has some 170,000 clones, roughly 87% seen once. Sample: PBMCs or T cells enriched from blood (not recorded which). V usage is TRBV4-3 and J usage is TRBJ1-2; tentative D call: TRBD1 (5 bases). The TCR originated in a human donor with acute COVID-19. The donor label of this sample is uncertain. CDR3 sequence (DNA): TGCGCCAGCAGCCAAGAAACCAGGGCCCCGGGCTACACCTTC. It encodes CASSQETRAPGYTF.